This T cell receptor (beta chain) was captured in a study of cytomegalovirus exposure and HLA in healthy donors. The CDR3 sequence is 11 residues long. The V and J ends lost 4 bases and 2 bases respectively, with 2 bases between them. CDR1 and CDR2 from the germline V gene are SGHRS and YFSETQ. Details on this clone: Its specificity is not known. The sample contains more than one DNA sequence encoding this CDR3.

PCR used 60 Vbeta primers and 13 Jbeta primers. Sequenced by immunoSEQ multiplex PCR; TCRdb stores in-frame clones only, minus some. This table has roughly 120,000 clones, 77% appearing once. Overall study findings and caveats: Reported findings show TCR beta sequences accurately forecast HLA-A and HLA-B alleles in most subjects. An analysis was carried out at a later point. It showed that HLA-associated TCR beta chains were more clonally expanded than equally common non-associated chains.

The study sampled nominally healthy donors, though unrecorded immune exposures were likely. J is TRBJ2-3 and V is TRBV5-1; D gene ambiguous. Sample: PBMCs. The receptor comes from a woman aged 35 to 49 in good health and CMV-seropositive. CDR3 loop: CASSLTDTQYF. The CDR3, as DNA: TGCGCCAGCAGCCTCACAGATACGCAGTATTTT.